This TCR beta chain appears in the sequencing data of a study of blood T cell repertoires in COVID-19. Followed over time, Seattle patients had been enrolled while infection was active. Sequencing was performed with immunoSEQ multiplex PCR; in TCRdb, only in-frame clones are kept and a portion is missing. The table has over 450,000 clones, 80% to 90% seen once. Trimming removed 0 bases at V and 10 bases at J, with 17 bases between. Germline V gene data show CDR1 as MNHNS and CDR2 as SASEGT. CDR3 length equals 15 residues. This clonotype was sampled from a young man with COVID-19, enrolled during active disease. Sequencing used peripheral blood. This chain connects TRBV6-1 to TRBJ2-3, with D unclear. The CDR3 DNA sequence: TGTGCCAGCAGTGAAGCGCGATTTTCCTCTTTGGCGCAGTATTTT. Residues: CASSEARFSSLAQYF.